The following is a TCR beta chain sequence with its context. Antigen specificity is unknown. This CDR3 is also generated by other DNA sequences in the sample. A CD45RO/CCR7/CD25/CD127/CD95/CD27 panel sorted naive, central memory, regulatory and stem cell-like memory CD4+ cells. Purities in excess of 98% were seen in all sorted populations. The data stem from a study of beta chain features in type 1 diabetes. Whole-study results and caveats: In the patient group, naive, central memory and Treg TCRB repertoires seemed more alike than in the healthy donor group. Patients with type 1 diabetes carried fewer insertions and had more deletions at their VDJ junctions.

Sequenced material consisted of expressed TCRB transcripts (all of the isolated RNA was reverse transcribed). Profiled with immunoSEQ multiplex PCR; TCRdb holds only in-frame clones, not every one. The sample contains 850,000 to 900,000 clones, 15% to 20% of which appear only once. This CDR3 has 16 amino acids. Trimming at V came to 2 bases and at J to 1 base, leaving 5 bases not matched to a gene. The germline V gene encodes CDR1 MDHEN and CDR2 SYDVKM. Sequenced: naive CD4+ T cells from blood. The rearrangement joins TRBV28 to TRBJ2-1; 7 bases line up with TRBD2. The sequence came from a woman younger than 30 in good health. The CDR3 bases are TGTGCCAGCAGTTTAGGGGGAGGGCCATCCTACAATGAGCAGTTCTTC. Protein sequence: CASSLGGGPSYNEQFF.